A selection of T cell receptor beta chains follows, all from one sample in a study of regulatory T cells in long-lasting Graves disease. TCRdb reprocessed the multiplex PCR reads via MiXCR and lists one record per CDR3 protein. Here the sample spans 500,000 to 700,000 distinct CDR3 sequences, about 30% being singletons. The sequencing here drew on peripheral blood mononuclear cells (PBMCs), taken when the disease was refractory, from a patient treated with antithyroid drugs. These receptors were obtained from a female donor with Graves disease. CDR3s include the opening cysteine and the closing phenylalanine or tryptophan. D genes are given only for firm matches. Expanded clones are given a class, and other clones once, few, many or no size at all.

J: TRBJ2-7
V: TRBV28
size: many
D: .
CDR3: CASSLGIHEQYF
DNA: TGTGCCAGCAGTTTGGGGATCCACGAGCAGTACTTC

J: TRBJ2-1
V: TRBV2
size: .
D: .
CDR3: CASRHTLGDNEQFF
DNA: TGTGCCAGCAGACACACACTAGGGGACAATGAGCAGTTCTTC

J: TRBJ1-2
V: TRBV19
size: few
D: .
CDR3: CASSRGAPNYGYTF
DNA: TGTGCCAGTAGTCGCGGGGCGCCGAACTATGGCTACACCTTC

J: TRBJ1-4
V: TRBV11-2
size: .
D: .
CDR3: CASSLDRNRGEKLFF
DNA: TGTGCCAGCAGCTTAGATCGAAATAGGGGAGAAAAACTGTTTTTT

J: TRBJ2-5
V: TRBV2
size: many
D: TRBD2
CDR3: CASSALSGSLLETQYF
DNA: TGTGCCAGCAGTGCCCTCAGCGGGAGTTTGTTAGAGACCCAGTACTTC

J: TRBJ1-6
V: TRBV20-1
size: .
D: .
CDR3: CSARDGGPLHF
DNA: TGCAGTGCTAGAGATGGTGGACCCCTCCACTTT

J: TRBJ2-5
V: TRBV29-1
size: many
D: .
CDR3: CSVRQGVETQYF
DNA: TGCAGCGTGCGTCAGGGTGTGGAGACCCAGTACTTC

J: TRBJ1-1
V: TRBV9
size: few
D: TRBD1
CDR3: CASSASGGLGMNTEAFF
DNA: TGTGCCAGCAGCGCGTCAGGGGGTCTTGGTATGAACACTGAAGCTTTCTTT

J: TRBJ1-1
V: TRBV14
size: .
D: .
CDR3: CASSHKLNTEAFF
DNA: TGTGCCAGCAGCCACAAATTGAACACTGAAGCTTTCTTT

J: TRBJ2-5
V: TRBV15
size: .
D: TRBD2
CDR3: CATSRGGLAGGEGETQYF
DNA: TGTGCCACCAGCAGAGGGGGACTAGCGGGAGGCGAGGGAGAGACCCAGTACTTC

J: TRBJ1-6
V: TRBV30
size: few
D: .
CDR3: CAWSVVTPLHF
DNA: TGTGCCTGGAGTGTTGTGACACCCCTCCACTTT

J: TRBJ1-2
V: TRBV28
size: many
D: TRBD1
CDR3: CASSTQDRGNSNYGYTF
DNA: TGTGCCAGCAGTACACAAGACAGGGGAAATTCGAACTATGGCTACACCTTC

J: TRBJ2-7
V: TRBV20-1
size: few
D: TRBD2
CDR3: CSARLGGSSYEQYF
DNA: TGCAGTGCTAGACTGGGCGGGAGCTCCTACGAGCAGTACTTC

J: TRBJ1-1
V: TRBV29-1
size: .
D: .
CDR3: CGVDGGAVDTEAFF
DNA: TGCGGCGTTGATGGGGGGGCGGTGGACACTGAAGCTTTCTTT

J: TRBJ1-1
V: TRBV29-1
size: few
D: TRBD1
CDR3: CSVVGQVMNTEAFF
DNA: TGCAGCGTTGTGGGACAGGTCATGAACACTGAAGCTTTCTTT

J: TRBJ2-7
V: TRBV6-1
size: .
D: .
CDR3: CASIEWWSYEQYF
DNA: TGTGCCAGCATCGAGTGGTGGTCCTACGAGCAGTACTTC

J: TRBJ1-6
V: TRBV25-1
size: few
D: TRBD1
CDR3: CASSEYRGQGNSPLHF
DNA: TGTGCCAGCAGTGAATATAGGGGACAGGGGAATTCACCCCTCCACTTT

J: TRBJ2-7
V: TRBV7-2
size: .
D: TRBD2
CDR3: CASSPATLAGTYEQYF
DNA: TGTGCCAGCAGCCCTGCTACGCTAGCGGGAACCTACGAGCAGTACTTC

J: TRBJ2-5
V: TRBV18
size: .
D: TRBD2
CDR3: CASSPPDSGIETQYF
DNA: TGTGCCAGCTCACCTCCGGATAGCGGGATTGAGACCCAGTACTTC

J: TRBJ2-7
V: TRBV6-1
size: few
D: .
CDR3: CASLGWQGHHEQYF
DNA: TGTGCCAGCCTCGGATGGCAGGGACACCACGAGCAGTACTTC

J: TRBJ1-4
V: TRBV7-9
size: few
D: .
CDR3: CASSQLQTNEKLFF
DNA: TGTGCCAGCAGCCAGCTACAGACGAATGAAAAACTGTTTTTT

J: TRBJ1-2
V: TRBV10-3
size: .
D: .
CDR3: CAISDSKANYGYTF
DNA: TGTGCCATCAGTGATTCTAAAGCTAACTATGGCTACACCTTC

J: TRBJ1-4
V: TRBV7-9
size: few
D: .
CDR3: CASSLVGQAEKLFF
DNA: TGTGCCAGCAGCTTAGTCGGGCAGGCAGAAAAACTGTTTTTT

J: TRBJ1-6
V: TRBV6-5
size: .
D: .
CDR3: CASSYYRDNSPLHF
DNA: TGTGCCAGCAGTTACTACAGGGATAATTCACCCCTCCACTTT

J: TRBJ1-3
V: TRBV5-4
size: .
D: .
CDR3: CASSLKQGSGNTIYF
DNA: TGTGCCAGCAGCTTAAAACAGGGTTCCGGAAACACCATATATTTT

J: TRBJ2-5
V: TRBV3-1
size: many
D: .
CDR3: CASSQQSGSETQYF
DNA: TGTGCCAGCAGCCAACAGTCAGGGAGTGAGACCCAGTACTTC

J: TRBJ2-1
V: TRBV7-9
size: .
D: TRBD1
CDR3: CASSPYGQGRHEQFF
DNA: TGTGCCAGCAGCCCTTACGGACAGGGGAGGCATGAGCAGTTCTTC

J: TRBJ2-5
V: TRBV20-1
size: .
D: .
CDR3: CSASRPFGGETQYF
DNA: TGCAGTGCTAGCAGGCCATTTGGCGGGGAGACCCAGTACTTC

J: TRBJ2-7
V: TRBV28
size: few
D: .
CDR3: CASGFSAAYEQYF
DNA: TGTGCCAGCGGTTTCAGCGCGGCCTACGAGCAGTACTTC

J: TRBJ1-2
V: TRBV7-9
size: few
D: .
CDR3: CASSRHPPREGYTF
DNA: TGTGCCAGCAGCCGACACCCTCCGAGGGAGGGCTACACCTTC

J: TRBJ1-5
V: TRBV19
size: .
D: .
CDR3: CASSRTAGGNQPQHF
DNA: TGTGCCAGTAGTCGCACAGCTGGCGGCAATCAGCCCCAGCATTTT

J: TRBJ1-5
V: TRBV13
size: .
D: TRBD1
CDR3: CASSPGGGKPQHF
DNA: TGTGCCAGCAGCCCAGGAGGGGGCAAGCCCCAGCATTTT

J: TRBJ1-2
V: TRBV29-1
size: .
D: .
CDR3: CSVGVQDGYTF
DNA: TGCAGCGTCGGCGTTCAGGACGGCTACACCTTC

J: TRBJ2-1
V: TRBV5-5
size: .
D: TRBD2
CDR3: CASSLEREWRYNEQFF
DNA: TGTGCCAGCAGCTTGGAGCGGGAGTGGCGATACAATGAGCAGTTCTTC

J: TRBJ2-7
V: TRBV12-3/TRBV12-4
size: few
D: .
CDR3: CASRSKSLSYEQYF
DNA: TGTGCCAGCAGATCAAAATCCCTCTCCTACGAGCAGTACTTC

J: TRBJ1-5
V: TRBV4-1
size: .
D: .
CDR3: CASSQGAKALRPQHF
DNA: TGCGCCAGCAGCCAAGGAGCTAAAGCCTTGCGTCCCCAGCATTTT

J: TRBJ1-2
V: TRBV7-2
size: .
D: .
CDR3: CASKFPGQPNYGYTF
DNA: TGTGCCAGCAAATTCCCGGGACAACCGAACTATGGCTACACCTTC

J: TRBJ1-6
V: TRBV11-2
size: .
D: TRBD1
CDR3: CASGTASSYNSPLHF
DNA: TGTGCCAGCGGGACAGCGAGCTCCTATAATTCACCCCTCCACTTT

J: TRBJ2-2
V: TRBV10-1
size: few
D: TRBD2
CDR3: CASSDVAGGPGELFF
DNA: TGCGCCAGCAGTGATGTAGCGGGAGGACCCGGGGAGCTGTTTTTT

J: TRBJ2-7
V: TRBV9
size: .
D: TRBD2
CDR3: CASGGSGRGEQYF
DNA: TGTGCCAGCGGAGGCAGCGGGAGAGGCGAGCAGTACTTC

J: TRBJ2-5
V: TRBV11-2
size: many
D: .
CDR3: CASSPPQAETQYF
DNA: TGTGCCAGCAGCCCCCCCCAGGCAGAGACCCAGTACTTC

J: TRBJ1-2
V: TRBV11-2
size: many
D: .
CDR3: CASSQGGQGTF
DNA: TGTGCCAGCTCGCAGGGCGGCCAAGGCACCTTC

J: TRBJ2-5
V: TRBV6-1
size: few
D: .
CDR3: CASSEAPGVGETQYF
DNA: TGTGCCAGCAGTGAAGCGCCAGGGGTGGGAGAGACCCAGTACTTC

J: TRBJ2-7
V: TRBV27
size: .
D: TRBD2
CDR3: CASRPLAGGAYEQYF
DNA: TGTGCCAGCAGACCCCTAGCGGGAGGTGCCTACGAGCAGTACTTC

J: TRBJ1-1
V: TRBV5-1
size: few
D: .
CDR3: CASSSGIMNTEAFF
DNA: TGCGCCAGCAGCTCGGGGATTATGAACACTGAAGCTTTCTTT

J: TRBJ2-7
V: TRBV11-1
size: .
D: TRBD2
CDR3: CASSFAPTRTSGYYEQYF
DNA: TGTGCCAGCAGCTTCGCTCCCACCAGGACTAGCGGATACTACGAGCAGTACTTC

J: TRBJ2-3
V: TRBV3-1
size: .
D: TRBD2
CDR3: CASSQDPSGPSTDTQYF
DNA: TGTGCCAGCAGCCAAGACCCTAGCGGGCCTAGCACAGATACGCAGTATTTT

J: TRBJ1-1
V: TRBV19
size: .
D: .
CDR3: CASSIARGNTEAFF
DNA: TGTGCCAGTAGTATAGCCAGGGGGAACACTGAAGCTTTCTTT

J: TRBJ1-3
V: TRBV13
size: .
D: TRBD1
CDR3: CASSYRDRGAGNTIYF
DNA: TGTGCCAGCAGCTACCGGGACAGGGGAGCTGGAAACACCATATATTTT

J: TRBJ2-5
V: TRBV9
size: .
D: .
CDR3: CASSVGDLKETQYF
DNA: TGTGCCAGCAGCGTAGGGGACTTGAAAGAGACCCAGTACTTC

J: TRBJ2-4
V: TRBV5-1
size: .
D: .
CDR3: CASSSPTLAKNIQYF
DNA: TGCGCCAGCAGCTCTCCGACATTAGCCAAAAACATTCAGTACTTC